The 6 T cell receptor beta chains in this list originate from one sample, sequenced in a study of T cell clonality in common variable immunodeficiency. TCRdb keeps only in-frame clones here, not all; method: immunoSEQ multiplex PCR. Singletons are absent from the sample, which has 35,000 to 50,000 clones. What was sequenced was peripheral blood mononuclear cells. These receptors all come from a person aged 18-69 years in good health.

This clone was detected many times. Incomplete CDR3 DNA: TGTGCCAGCAGCGCAGGACAGGGAGGAGATACG. It encodes CASSAGQGGDT. In full, the CDR3 is CASSAGQGGDTQYF. J is TRBJ2-3 and V is TRBV7-9, with TRBD1 matching 8 bases. Read data end 3 residues before the CDR3 end; the end is taken from the germline J gene. The V segment lost 5 bases and the J segment 5 bases; nucleotides outside the gene matches: 6. Germline loops: CDR1 SEHNR, CDR2 FQNEAQ (reference sequence). This CDR3 spans 14 amino acids.

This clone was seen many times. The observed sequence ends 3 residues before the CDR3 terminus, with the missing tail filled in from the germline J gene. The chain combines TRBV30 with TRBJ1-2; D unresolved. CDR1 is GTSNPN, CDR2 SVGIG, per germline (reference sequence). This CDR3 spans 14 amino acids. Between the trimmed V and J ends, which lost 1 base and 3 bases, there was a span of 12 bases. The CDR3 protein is CAWSAGGQDYGYTF. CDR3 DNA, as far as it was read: TGTGCCTGGAGTGCCGGAGGGCAGGACTATGGC.

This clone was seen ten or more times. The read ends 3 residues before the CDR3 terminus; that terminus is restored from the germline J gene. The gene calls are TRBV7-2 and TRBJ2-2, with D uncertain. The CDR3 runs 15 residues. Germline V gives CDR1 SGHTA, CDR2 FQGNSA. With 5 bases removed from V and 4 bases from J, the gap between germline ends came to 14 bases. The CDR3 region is CASSARLQSTGELFF. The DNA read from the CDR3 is TGTGCCAGCAGCGCCCGACTCCAGTCCACCGGGGAG.

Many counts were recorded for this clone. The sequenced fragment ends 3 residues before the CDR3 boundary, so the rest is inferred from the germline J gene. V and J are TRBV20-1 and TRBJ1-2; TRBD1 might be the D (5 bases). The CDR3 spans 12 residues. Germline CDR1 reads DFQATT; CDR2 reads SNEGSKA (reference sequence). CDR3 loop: CSATPRAGSYTF. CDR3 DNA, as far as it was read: TGCAGTGCAACCCCAAGGGCAGGGAGC.

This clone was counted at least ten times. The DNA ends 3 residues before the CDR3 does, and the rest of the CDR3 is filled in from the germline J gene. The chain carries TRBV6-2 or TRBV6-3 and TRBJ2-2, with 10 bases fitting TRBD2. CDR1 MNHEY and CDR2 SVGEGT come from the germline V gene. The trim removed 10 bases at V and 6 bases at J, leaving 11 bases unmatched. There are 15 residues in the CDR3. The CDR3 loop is CATPKERGGAGELFF. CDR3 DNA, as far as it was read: TGTGCCACCCCGAAGGAGCGGGGGGGTGCCGGGGAG.

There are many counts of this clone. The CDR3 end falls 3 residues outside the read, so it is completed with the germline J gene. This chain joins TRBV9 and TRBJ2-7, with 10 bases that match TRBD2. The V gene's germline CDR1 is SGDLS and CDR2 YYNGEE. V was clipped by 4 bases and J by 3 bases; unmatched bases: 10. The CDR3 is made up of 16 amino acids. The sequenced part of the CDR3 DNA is TGTGCCAGCAGCCCCCGGGGGGGGACTAGCGTCTACGAG. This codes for CASSPRGGTSVYE. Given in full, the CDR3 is CASSPRGGTSVYEQYF. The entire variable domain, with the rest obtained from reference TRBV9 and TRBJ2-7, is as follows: DSGVTQTPKHLITATGQRVTLRCSPRSGDLSVYWYQQSLDQGLQFLIQYYNGEERAKGNILERFSAQQFPDLHSELNLSSLELGDSALYFCASSPRGGTSVYEQYFGPGTRLTVT.